This TCR beta chain came from a study of blood T cell repertoires in COVID-19. Study-level background: The United States, Italy and Spain supplied acute and convalescent COVID-19 samples. PBMCs, B-cell-depleted T cells, or T cells were the source of the cDNA or gDNA that made up the material.

Deletions cut 2 bases from V and 0 bases from J, with 5 bases between. The CDR3 has 13 amino acids. The germline V gene encodes CDR1 MNHEY and CDR2 SVGEGT. In the original workflow: Reference gene primer amplification in the assay estimated nucleated cell counts. Assay: immunoSEQ multiplex PCR; the TCRdb copy retains only in-frame clones and omits some. The V and J calls and clone size are taken from that table; D and trimming were inferred from the DNA. Here the sample spans some 150,000 clones, 85% to 90% being singletons. The chain joins TRBV6-2 or TRBV6-3 to TRBJ2-7; no firm D call. Sequenced: peripheral blood. The sequence came from a middle-aged man with active COVID-19. This CDR3 is CASSYPSSYEQYF. The CDR3 coding sequence is TGTGCCAGCAGTTACCCCAGCTCCTACGAGCAGTACTTC.